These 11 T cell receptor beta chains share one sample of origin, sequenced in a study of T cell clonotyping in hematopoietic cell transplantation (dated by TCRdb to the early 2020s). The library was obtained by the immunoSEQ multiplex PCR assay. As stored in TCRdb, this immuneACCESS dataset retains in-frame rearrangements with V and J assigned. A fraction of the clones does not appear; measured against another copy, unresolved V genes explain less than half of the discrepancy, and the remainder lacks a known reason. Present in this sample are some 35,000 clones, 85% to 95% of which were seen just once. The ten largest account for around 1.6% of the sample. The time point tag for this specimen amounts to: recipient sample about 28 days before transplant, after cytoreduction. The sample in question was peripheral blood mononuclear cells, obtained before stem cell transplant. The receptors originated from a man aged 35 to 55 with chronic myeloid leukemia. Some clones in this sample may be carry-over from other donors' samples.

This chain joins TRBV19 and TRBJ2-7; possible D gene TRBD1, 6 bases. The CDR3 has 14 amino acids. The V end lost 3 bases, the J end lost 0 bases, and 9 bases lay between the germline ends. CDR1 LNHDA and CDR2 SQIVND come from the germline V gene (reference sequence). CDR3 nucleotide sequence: TGTGCCAGTAGTATCAGGGGTAGCTCCTACGAGCAGTACTTC. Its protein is CASSIRGSSYEQYF.

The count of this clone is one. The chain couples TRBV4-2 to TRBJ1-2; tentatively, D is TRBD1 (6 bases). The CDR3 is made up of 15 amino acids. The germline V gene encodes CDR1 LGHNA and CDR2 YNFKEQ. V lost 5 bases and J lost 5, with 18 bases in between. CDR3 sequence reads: CASSLTETGGYGYTF. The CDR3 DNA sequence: TGTGCCAGCAGCTTGACCGAGACAGGCGGTTATGGCTACACCTTC.

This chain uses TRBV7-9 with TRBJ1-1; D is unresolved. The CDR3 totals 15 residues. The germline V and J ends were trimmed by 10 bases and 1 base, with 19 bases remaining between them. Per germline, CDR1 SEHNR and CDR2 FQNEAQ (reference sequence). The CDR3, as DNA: TGTGCCACGGACCGACGTCCAGCGGGGAACACTGAAGCTTTCTTT. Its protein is CATDRRPAGNTEAFF.

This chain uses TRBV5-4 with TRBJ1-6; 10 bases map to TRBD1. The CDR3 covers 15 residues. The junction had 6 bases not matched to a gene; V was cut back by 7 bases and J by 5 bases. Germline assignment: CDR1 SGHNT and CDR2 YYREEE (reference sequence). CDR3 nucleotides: TGTGCCAGCGGCCGACAGGGGGCTGATAATTCACCCCTCCACTTT. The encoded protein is CASGRQGADNSPLHF.

The CDR3 loop is CASSEAATFPAGYTF. Written as DNA, the CDR3 is TGTGCCAGCAGTGAAGCGGCCACGTTTCCGGCTGGCTACACCTTC. The genes are TRBV6-1 and TRBJ1-2; no definite D call. The CDR3 consists of 15 residues. V shed 0 bases and J shed 7 bases, with 15 bases lying between them. CDR1 MNHNS and CDR2 SASEGT come from the germline V gene.

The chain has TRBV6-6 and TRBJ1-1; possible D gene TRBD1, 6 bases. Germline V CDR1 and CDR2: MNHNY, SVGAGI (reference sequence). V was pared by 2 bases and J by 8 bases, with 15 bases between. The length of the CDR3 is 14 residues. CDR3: CASSYRPGGQEAFF. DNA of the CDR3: TGTGCCAGCAGTTACAGACCTGGGGGGCAAGAAGCTTTCTTT.

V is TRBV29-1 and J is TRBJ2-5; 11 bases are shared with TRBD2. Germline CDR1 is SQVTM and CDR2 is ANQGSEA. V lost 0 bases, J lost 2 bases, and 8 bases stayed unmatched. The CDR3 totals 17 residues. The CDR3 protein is CSVEDQASGGSQETQYF. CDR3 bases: TGCAGCGTTGAAGATCAGGCTAGCGGGGGGTCACAAGAGACCCAGTACTTC. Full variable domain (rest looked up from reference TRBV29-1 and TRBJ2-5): SAVISQKPSRDICQRGTSLTIQCQVDSQVTMMFWYRQQPGQSLTLIATANQGSEATYESGFVIDKFPISRPNLTFSTLTVSNMSPEDSSIYLCSVEDQASGGSQETQYFGPGTRLLVL.

The CDR3 DNA follows: TGTGCCAGCAGCCCCTACAGTAGCTCTGGAAACACCATATATTTT. Protein: CASSPYSSSGNTIYF. The genes are TRBV7-2 and TRBJ1-3, with D hard to call. Per the germline V gene, CDR1 is SGHTA and CDR2 is FQGNSA. V was shortened by 5 bases and J by 0 bases, with 11 bases between the two germline ends. This CDR3 comprises 15 residues.

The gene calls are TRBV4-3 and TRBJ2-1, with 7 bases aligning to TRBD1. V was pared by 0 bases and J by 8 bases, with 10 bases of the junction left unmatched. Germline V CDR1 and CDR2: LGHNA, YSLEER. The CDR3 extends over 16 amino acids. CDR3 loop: CASSQDPQGVFDEQFF. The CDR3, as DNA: TGCGCCAGCAGCCAAGACCCGCAGGGGGTATTCGATGAGCAGTTCTTC.

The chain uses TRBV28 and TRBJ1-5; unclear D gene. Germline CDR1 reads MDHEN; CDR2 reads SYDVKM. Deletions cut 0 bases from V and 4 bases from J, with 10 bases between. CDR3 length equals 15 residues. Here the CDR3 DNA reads TGTGCCAGCAGTTTATGGGCCGGGAAAAATCAGCCCCAGCATTTT. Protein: CASSLWAGKNQPQHF.

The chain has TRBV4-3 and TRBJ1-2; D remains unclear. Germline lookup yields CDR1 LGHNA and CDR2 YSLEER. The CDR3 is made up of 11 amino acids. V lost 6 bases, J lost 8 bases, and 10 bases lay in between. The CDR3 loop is CASSYLGGYTF. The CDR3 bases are TGCGCCAGCAGTTATCTGGGAGGCTACACCTTC.